This TCR beta chain was found in a study of T cell responses to AZD1222 COVID-19 vaccine. Study-wide points: Donors in the cohort were predominantly white British and more often female, and clonal diversity was possibly underestimated.

This CDR3 contains 15 residues. V lost 6 bases to trimming and J lost 3 bases, with 15 bases between them. Germline loops: CDR1 MNHEY, CDR2 SVGEGT. Sequenced by immunoSEQ multiplex PCR; TCRdb stores in-frame clones only, minus some. The table records around 110,000 clones, 93% of them present only once. About this clone: Its antigen is not known.

The sequence was obtained from an adult in good health. The sample here was peripheral blood, taken on day 0 of AZD1222 vaccination. V gene TRBV6-2 or TRBV6-3 combines with J gene TRBJ2-1; possible D gene TRBD2, 5 bases. This chain's CDR3 is CASSRTSGDYNEQFF. The CDR3 DNA follows: TGTGCCAGCAGCCGAACAAGCGGAGACTACAATGAGCAGTTCTTC.